The 4 T cell receptor beta chains below come from one sample, sequenced in a study of blood T cell repertoires in COVID-19. Generated by immunoSEQ multiplex PCR, the TCRdb table keeps only in-frame clones and is missing some. The profile shows about 74,000 clones, 70% to 90% of them singletons. Sequencing input: peripheral blood. The source is a woman of 80 years or more with acute or convalescent COVID-19.

The CDR3 DNA reads TGTGCCAGCTCACCAGCGGGAGTTATTGAGCAGTTCTTC. Translating it yields CASSPAGVIEQFF. The chain carries TRBV18 and TRBJ2-1, with 7 positions matching TRBD2. Per germline, CDR1 KGHSH and CDR2 LQKENI. V was pared by 2 bases and J by 9 bases, with 4 bases of the junction left unmatched. The CDR3 has 13 amino acids.

The sample holds one count of this clone. This chain joins TRBV7-2 and TRBJ1-6; TRBD1 matches at 12 bases. In germline, CDR1 is SGHTA, CDR2 FQGNSA. V gave up 5 bases and J gave up 2 bases; unmatched junction bases: 7. CDR3 length: 18 residues. The CDR3 bases are TGTGCCAGCAGCCCGGGACAGGGGGCGGCCACCTATAATTCACCCCTCCACTTT. It specifies CASSPGQGAATYNSPLHF.

The chain has TRBV6-2 or TRBV6-3 and TRBJ2-7, with 7 bases fitting TRBD1. The CDR3 extends over 13 amino acids. Germline V gives CDR1 MNHEY, CDR2 SVGEGT. V lost 4 bases and J lost 11; bases outside the gene matches: 11. In DNA form, the CDR3 reads TGTGCCAGCAGTTCCAGGGGGACAGATAAGGAGTACTTC. Protein: CASSSRGTDKEYF.

The gene calls are TRBV2 and TRBJ2-6; a weak D match, TRBD1 (5 bases). This CDR3 region has 17 residues. V dropped 6 bases and J dropped 0 bases, with 15 bases sitting between them. Germline V CDR1 and CDR2: SNHLY, FYNNEI. The CDR3 coding sequence is TGTGCCAGCAGGGAGACAGTAGGCAGCTCTGGGGCCAACGTCCTGACTTTC. Translated: CASRETVGSSGANVLTF.